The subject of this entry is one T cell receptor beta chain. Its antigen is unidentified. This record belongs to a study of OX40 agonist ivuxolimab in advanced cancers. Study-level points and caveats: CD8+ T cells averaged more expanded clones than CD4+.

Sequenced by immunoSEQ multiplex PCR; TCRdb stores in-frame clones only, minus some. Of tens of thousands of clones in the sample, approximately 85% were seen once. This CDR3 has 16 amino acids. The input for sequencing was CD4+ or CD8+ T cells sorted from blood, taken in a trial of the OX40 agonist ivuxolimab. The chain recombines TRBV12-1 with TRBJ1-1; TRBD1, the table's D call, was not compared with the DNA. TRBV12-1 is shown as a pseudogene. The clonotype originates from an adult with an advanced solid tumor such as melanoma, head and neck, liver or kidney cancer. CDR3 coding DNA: TGTGCCAGCACATTCCTTGGACAGGGGGGAGGGCCTGAAGCTTTCTTT. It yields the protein CASTFLGQGGGPEAFF.